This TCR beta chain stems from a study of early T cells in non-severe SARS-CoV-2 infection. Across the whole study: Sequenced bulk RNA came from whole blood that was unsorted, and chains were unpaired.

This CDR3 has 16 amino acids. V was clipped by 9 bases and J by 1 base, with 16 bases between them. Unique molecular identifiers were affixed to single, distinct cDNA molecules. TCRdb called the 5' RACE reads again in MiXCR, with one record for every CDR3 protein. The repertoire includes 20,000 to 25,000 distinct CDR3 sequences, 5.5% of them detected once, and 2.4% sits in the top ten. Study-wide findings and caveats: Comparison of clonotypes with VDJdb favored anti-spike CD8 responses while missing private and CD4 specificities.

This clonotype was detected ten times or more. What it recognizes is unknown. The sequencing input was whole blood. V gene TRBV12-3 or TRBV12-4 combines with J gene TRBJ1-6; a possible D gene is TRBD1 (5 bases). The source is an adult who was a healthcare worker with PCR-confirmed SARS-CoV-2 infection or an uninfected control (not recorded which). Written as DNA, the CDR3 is TGTGCCAGTCACGGTGGCAGGGCTTCCTATAATTCACCCCTCCACTTT. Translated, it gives CASHGGRASYNSPLHF.